This TCR beta chain was sequenced in a study of low-dose radiotherapy and immunotherapy resistance in tumors. With TRAV- and TRBV-specific primers, first-strand cDNA was made, covering the alpha and beta chains. Amplification, which lasted around 18 PCR cycles, used a constant-region primer and V-primer adapter to amplify TCRs. MiXCR, run by TCRdb on the reads, gives a single entry per CDR3 protein. The sample contains fewer than 110,000 distinct CDR3 sequences, roughly 20% of which appear only once. Time point of the sample: after trial treatment. The sample's treatment: LDRT plus nivolumab, ipilimumab, low-dose cyclophosphamide and aspirin (RACIN trial). Low-dose radiotherapy, low-dose cyclophosphamide, aspirin, ipilimumab and nivolumab were all given to the donors. At least ten counts were recorded for this clonotype. Sequenced here: PBMCs, sampled after low-dose radiotherapy plus immunotherapy. The source of this sequence is a male donor with prostate cancer.

The CDR3 coding sequence is TGTGCCAGCAGCCAAGATGGGCTAGCCAGGGGCCCCGAACGGTTCTTC. It yields the protein CASSQDGLARGPERFF. The rearrangement joins TRBV3-1 to TRBJ2-1, with D possibly TRBD1 on 6 matching bases. CDR1 and CDR2 from the germline V gene are LGHDT and YNNKEL (reference sequence). V was pared by 0 bases and J by 15 bases, with 24 bases between. This CDR3 is built from 16 residues.